The TCR beta chain described here comes from a study of spatial heterogeneity in lung cancer. The overall study: Where they were available, follow-up PBMC samples were sequenced, at a median of approximately two years after resection. Across the raw uncorrected reads, a unique TCR and UMI combination was observed, on average, more than ten times.

Turning to this clonotype: The antigen is undetermined.

This CDR3 comprises 13 residues. Germline values: CDR1 DFQATT, CDR2 SNEGSKA (reference sequence). With 6 bases clipped from V and 3 bases from J, the junction kept 3 bases outside the gene matches. Study-level findings and limits: There were more appearances of ubiquitous expanded tumor TCRs in blood at resection than at follow-up.

Time point specified: blood at routine non-recurrence follow-up after resection. Sequencing of whole RNA from tumor, nontumor lung or frozen PBMC involved no sorting. TCRdb passed the 5' RACE reads through MiXCR, listing each CDR3 protein once. This repertoire shows roughly 120,000 distinct CDR3 sequences, 9% to 15% found once; its top ten account for approximately 15%. The receptor was derived from a male donor with early-stage non-small cell lung cancer. The V gene is TRBV20-1, the J gene TRBJ1-3, with 9 bases aligning to TRBD1. This material consisted of PBMCs, taken at follow-up. The chain's CDR3 is CSATDRGGNTIYF. The DNA for the CDR3 is TGCAGTGCAACGGACAGGGGTGGAAACACCATATATTTT.